One and the same sample provided the 20 T cell receptor beta chains below, sequenced in a study of a mutant IDH1 vaccine in newly diagnosed glioma. No antigen is known for these receptors. Assay used: immunoSEQ multiplex PCR; TCRdb lists only in-frame clones, some missing. The repertoire holds around 50,000 clones, with 65% to 85% as singletons. Time point in this sample: week 47, end of study. Vaccination used 300 ug of mutant IDH1 20-mer peptide per dose, with topical imiquimod. Sequencing was performed on PBMCs, taken from a glioma patient whose treatment included an IDH1 peptide vaccine. Source of these receptors: a woman in her 30s with glioma. Some clones in this sample may be carry-over from other donors' samples.

The genes are TRBV5-4 and TRBJ1-1, with D unresolved. This CDR3 region has 15 residues. Germline CDR1 and CDR2: SGHNT and YYREEE (reference sequence). V dropped 0 bases and J dropped 0 bases, with 9 bases sitting between them. The CDR3 region is CASSLEGAMNTEAFF. The CDR3 nucleotides are TGTGCCAGCAGCTTGGAGGGAGCTATGAACACTGAAGCTTTCTTT.

V usage is TRBV30 and J usage is TRBJ1-4; D uncertain. V was shortened by 1 base and J by 7 bases, with 4 bases between the two germline ends. Germline CDR1 reads GTSNPN; CDR2 reads SVGIG (reference sequence). CDR3 size: 11 residues. CDR3 sequence reads: CAWSGLEKLFF. In DNA form, the CDR3 reads TGTGCCTGGAGTGGACTTGAAAAACTGTTTTTT.

V usage is TRBV5-1 and J usage is TRBJ2-3; no clear D gene. Trimming removed 0 bases from V and 3 bases from J, with 5 bases in between. Germline CDR1 is SGHRS and CDR2 is YFSETQ. This CDR3 region has 13 residues. The CDR3: CASSLGETDTQYF. Written as DNA, the CDR3 is TGCGCCAGCAGCTTGGGCGAAACAGATACGCAGTATTTT.

The genes are TRBV29-1 and TRBJ1-2; D might be TRBD1 (5 bases). Looked up from germline, CDR1 is SQVTM and CDR2 is ANQGSEA. This CDR3 region has 12 residues. V lost 7 bases and J 1 base, leaving 10 bases between the germline ends. The CDR3 DNA sequence: TGCAGCGCAGTCGACAGTAACTATGGCTACACCTTC. As protein: CSAVDSNYGYTF.

The chain joins TRBV13 to TRBJ1-1; 8 positions match TRBD1. This CDR3 has 13 residues. Germline CDR1 reads PRHDT; CDR2 reads FYEKMQ (reference sequence). J gave up 5 bases and V 5 bases, and 4 bases lay outside the gene matches. The DNA of the CDR3 is TGTGCCAGCAGCCGGACAGGGAGAACTGAAGCTTTCTTT. It yields the protein CASSRTGRTEAFF. Complete variable domain (other parts from reference TRBV13 and TRBJ1-1): AAGVIQSPRHLIKEKRETATLKCYPIPRHDTVYWYQQGPGQDPQFLISFYEKMQSDKGSIPDRFSAQQFSDYHSELNMSSLELGDSALYFCASSRTGRTEAFFGQGTRLTVV.

This clone showed up just a few times. The J gene is TRBJ1-4, the V gene TRBV29-1, with no clear D. The CDR3 is made up of 11 amino acids. Trimming shortened V by 7 bases and J by 8 bases, and 11 bases separated the two germline ends. Germline V CDR1 and CDR2: SQVTM, ANQGSEA. CDR3 in amino acids: CSAWANEKLFF. The CDR3 coding sequence is TGCAGCGCCTGGGCAAACGAAAAACTGTTTTTT.

V gene TRBV10-2 combines with J gene TRBJ2-7, with a possible D match to TRBD2 (5 bases). CDR3 length: 13 amino acids. V shed 8 bases and J shed 7 bases, with 18 bases lying between them. Germline V gene data show CDR1 as WSHSY and CDR2 as SAAADI. The CDR3 coding sequence is TGCGCCAGCGGTCGGACTGTCACTGGGGAGCAGTACTTC. Protein sequence: CASGRTVTGEQYF.

V and J are TRBV9 and TRBJ2-2, with 8 bases identical to TRBD1. The germline CDR1 and CDR2 sequences are SGDLS and YYNGEE. There are 16 residues in the CDR3. The J segment lost 2 bases and the V segment lost 0 bases, leaving 3 bases of the junction unmatched. CDR3 bases: TGTGCCAGCAGCGTAGGACAGGGGACCAACACCGGGGAGCTGTTTTTT. Translation gives CASSVGQGTNTGELFF.

This clone was seen only once. The V gene is TRBV6-1, the J gene TRBJ2-1; TRBD2 matches at 8 bases. There are 14 residues in the CDR3. After removal of 6 bases from V and 2 bases from J, the junction contained 3 bases not matched to a gene. Germline V gene data show CDR1 as MNHNS and CDR2 as SASEGT. CDR3 amino acids: CASSTGGTYNEQFF. In DNA form, the CDR3 reads TGTGCCAGCAGCACGGGAGGGACCTACAATGAGCAGTTCTTC.

CDR3 nucleotides: TGTGCCAGCAGTTCGGGAGGGGGTAACGAGCAGTACTTC. It encodes CASSSGGGNEQYF. The chain carries TRBV7-9 and TRBJ2-7, with 8 bases lining up with TRBD2. The CDR3 runs 13 residues. The germline V gene encodes CDR1 SEHNR and CDR2 FQNEAQ (reference sequence). The ends lost 6 bases at V and 5 bases at J; junction bases unmatched: 6. Full variable domain (rest looked up from reference TRBV7-9 and TRBJ2-7): DTGVSQNPRHKITKRGQNVTFRCDPISEHNRLYWYRQTLGQGPEFLTYFQNEAQLEKSRLLSDRFSAERPKGSFSTLEIQRTEQGDSAMYLCASSSGGGNEQYFGPGTRLTVT.

This clone was detected only once. The V gene is TRBV10-3, the J gene TRBJ2-2; TRBD2 agrees at 8 bases. After removal of 7 bases from V and 3 bases from J, the junction contained 7 bases not matched to a gene. This CDR3 comprises 15 residues. From germline, CDR1 is ENHRY and CDR2 SYGVKD. Here the CDR3 DNA reads TGTGCCATCAACCAGAAAGCGGGAGACACCGGGGAGCTGTTTTTT. It yields the protein CAINQKAGDTGELFF.

This chain uses TRBV18 with TRBJ2-1; D gene unclear. V lost 2 bases to trimming and J lost 8 bases, with 7 bases between them. Germline V gene lookup returns CDR1 KGHSH and CDR2 LQKENI. The CDR3 covers 12 residues. CDR3 sequence reads: CASSPNRDEQFF. As DNA, the CDR3 is TGTGCCAGCTCACCAAATAGAGATGAGCAGTTCTTC.

The gene calls are TRBV29-1 and TRBJ1-2; D is perhaps TRBD1 (5 bases). The CDR3 runs to 13 residues. V was cut by 1 base and J by 5 bases, with 11 bases left in between. Germline V gene lookup returns CDR1 SQVTM and CDR2 ANQGSEA. The CDR3 nucleotides are TGCAGCGTTGAAGCAGGGTTTGGTTATGGCTACACCTTC. Translation gives CSVEAGFGYGYTF.

V gene TRBV20-1 combines with J gene TRBJ2-1, with D unclear. V shed 0 bases and J shed 7 bases, with 4 bases lying between them. The CDR3 contains 11 residues. Germline CDR1 is DFQATT and CDR2 is SNEGSKA (reference sequence). The CDR3 DNA reads as TGCAGTGCTAGAGATCAGAATGAGCAGTTCTTC. Protein product: CSARDQNEQFF.

Only a few counts were recorded for this clone. The rearrangement joins TRBV5-4 to TRBJ1-2; no clear D. The CDR3 sequence is 11 residues long. Germline values: CDR1 SGHNT, CDR2 YYREEE (reference sequence). V was trimmed by 4 bases and J by 8 bases, leaving 9 bases between them. CDR3 in DNA: TGTGCCAGCAGCCACCTACAGGGCTACACCTTC. It encodes CASSHLQGYTF.

The rearrangement links TRBV5-1 to TRBJ1-2; D remains ambiguous. V lost 0 bases and J lost 7, with 13 bases in between. Germline values: CDR1 SGHRS, CDR2 YFSETQ. This CDR3 contains 14 residues. CDR3 DNA: TGCGCCAGCAGCTTGGACAAGGAGCGGGGTGGCTACACCTTC. Protein sequence: CASSLDKERGGYTF.

The CDR3 protein is CAWRPDPGNLKYF. CDR3 nucleotide sequence: TGTGCCTGGAGGCCGGACCCGGGGAACCTTAAGTACTTC. The rearrangement uses TRBV30 and TRBJ2-7; maybe TRBD2 (5 bases). The CDR3 loop spans 13 amino acids. Germline V CDR1 and CDR2: GTSNPN, SVGIG (reference sequence). The V end was cut by 3 bases, the J end by 11 bases, with 20 bases between.

V usage is TRBV28 and J usage is TRBJ2-7, with 7 positions matching TRBD2. Germline V lookup: CDR1 MDHEN, CDR2 SYDVKM. Unmatched junction bases numbered 9, after V lost 3 bases and J lost 4 bases. The CDR3 spans 15 residues. CDR3: CASSFLGEGMYEQYF. The CDR3 DNA follows: TGTGCCAGCAGTTTTCTGGGGGAGGGGATGTACGAGCAGTACTTC. The full variable domain, with the rest looked up from reference TRBV28 and TRBJ2-7, is DVKVTQSSRYLVKRTGEKVFLECVQDMDHENMFWYRQDPGLGLRLIYFSYDVKMKEKGDIPEGYSVSREKKERFSLILESASTNQTSMYLCASSFLGEGMYEQYFGPGTRLTVT.

V is TRBV6-1 and J is TRBJ1-5; unclear D gene. Deletions cut 6 bases from V and 7 bases from J, with 13 bases between. Germline-derived CDR1 and CDR2 are MNHNS and SASEGT. The CDR3 has 13 residues. This chain's CDR3 is CASREGVAQPQHF. CDR3 nucleotide sequence: TGTGCCAGCAGGGAGGGCGTTGCACAGCCCCAGCATTTT.

The rearrangement joins TRBV5-1 to TRBJ2-5; D uncertain. The germline gives CDR1 SGHRS, CDR2 YFSETQ. The CDR3 totals 12 residues. Trimming removed 0 bases from V and 2 bases from J, with 2 bases in between. The CDR3 protein is CASSLEQETQYF. CDR3 coding DNA: TGCGCCAGCAGCTTGGAACAAGAGACCCAGTACTTC.